This T cell receptor beta chain is from a study of CD8+ T cells in alopecia areata. Study as a whole: Administration of oral tofacitinib to treated patients was at 5 to 10 mg twice daily.

Study observations and caveats: Scalp and blood samples kept many expanded lesional clones throughout tofacitinib. Scalp clonality, together with expanded CD8+ clones among the top 100, fell significantly with tofacitinib. Across lesional scalp, and particularly alopecia totalis/universalis, clonality surpassed that of normal scalp.

The treatment denotes: oral pan-JAK inhibitor, 5-10 mg twice daily. This clone was seen only a few times. Its specificity is not known. TCR sequencing used cDNA made by reverse transcription of extracted RNA. TCRdb's table, derived via immunoSEQ multiplex PCR, lists solely in-frame clones and lacks some. The data show around 100,000 clones, approximately 54% seen once. CDR1 is SEHNR and CDR2 is FQNEAQ in the germline V gene (reference sequence). The CDR3 runs to 15 residues. Trimming took off 5 bases at V and 0 bases at J, with 12 bases between the two ends. The chain joins TRBV7-9 to TRBJ2-3, with D unresolved. Sequencing used CD8+ T cells sorted from blood, obtained at week 24, from a patient treated with tofacitinib. The TCR originated in a human donor with alopecia areata. CDR3 amino acids: CASSARGSSTDTQYF. The CDR3 bases are TGTGCCAGCAGCGCCCGAGGTTCTAGCACAGATACGCAGTATTTT.